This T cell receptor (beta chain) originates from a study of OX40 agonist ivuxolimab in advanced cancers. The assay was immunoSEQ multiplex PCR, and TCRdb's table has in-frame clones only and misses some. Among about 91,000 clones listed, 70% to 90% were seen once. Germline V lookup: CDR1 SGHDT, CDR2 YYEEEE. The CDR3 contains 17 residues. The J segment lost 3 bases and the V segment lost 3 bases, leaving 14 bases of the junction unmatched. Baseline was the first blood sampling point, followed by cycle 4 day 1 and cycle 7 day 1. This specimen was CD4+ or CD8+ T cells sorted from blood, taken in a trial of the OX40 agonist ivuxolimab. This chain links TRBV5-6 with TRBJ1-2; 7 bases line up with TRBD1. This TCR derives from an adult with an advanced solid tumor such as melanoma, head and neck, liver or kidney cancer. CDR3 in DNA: TGTGCCAGCAGCTCCTCAGACAGGGTAGTCGGGGACTATGGCTACACCTTC. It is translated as CASSSSDRVVGDYGYTF.